The 7 T cell receptor beta chains listed next were all sequenced from one sample in a study of shared clonotypes between healthy human individuals. Method: immunoSEQ multiplex PCR; TCRdb's copy keeps in-frame clones and lacks some. The sample lists 2 million to 2.5 million clones, over 85% occurring once. What was sequenced was naive CD4+ T cells sorted from blood. Subset specified: CD45RA+ positively selected. The receptors were sampled from a man aged 18-30 years in good health.

The chain recombines TRBV5-6 with TRBJ2-5; tentatively, D is TRBD1 (6 bases). The germline V gene has CDR1 SGHDT and CDR2 YYEEEE. V lost 4 bases to trimming and J lost 7 bases, with 17 bases between them. This CDR3 contains 14 residues. Here the CDR3 DNA reads TGTGCCAGCAGCCCGGACAGAGCCAGAGGGACCCAGTACTTC. This codes for CASSPDRARGTQYF.

V usage is TRBV27 and J usage is TRBJ2-6; D uncertain. Germline values: CDR1 MNHEY, CDR2 SMNVEV (reference sequence). The CDR3 spans 18 residues. Trimming left V 6 bases short and J 2 bases short, with 20 bases between. CDR3 nucleotides: TGTGCCAGCAGGATTCGGCCGACCCCATCGGCTGGGGCCAACGTCCTGACTTTC. Its protein is CASRIRPTPSAGANVLTF.

CDR3 coding DNA: TGCGCCAGCAGCTTGGGTTCTAGGACAGGGGGAGAGACCCAGTACTTC. It specifies CASSLGSRTGGETQYF. V and J are TRBV5-1 and TRBJ2-5, with TRBD1 matching over 10 bases. The V segment lost 0 bases and the J segment 4 bases; nucleotides outside the gene matches: 6. Germline V gene data show CDR1 as SGHRS and CDR2 as YFSETQ. The CDR3 covers 16 residues.

A word on this clone: A clone one base away is much larger, so this may be a read error. The chain couples TRBV6-5 to TRBJ2-2; 10 bases agree with TRBD2. The J segment lost 2 bases and the V segment lost 6 bases, leaving 3 bases of the junction unmatched. The CDR3 totals 15 residues. The germline CDR1 and CDR2 sequences are MNHEY and SVGAGI. The CDR3 loop is CASSGLAVNTGELFF. The DNA for the CDR3 is TGTGCCAGCAGCGGACTAGCGGTTAACACCGGGGAGCTGTTTTTT.

The chain employs TRBV6-5 and TRBJ1-2, with D perhaps TRBD1 (5 bases). Trimming cost V 7 bases and J 5 bases, with 11 bases left between them. Germline V gene sequence: CDR1 MNHEY, CDR2 SVGAGI. This CDR3 spans 12 amino acids. The CDR3 loop is CASKIGGYGYTF. The CDR3 nucleotides read TGTGCCAGCAAAATTGGGGGGTATGGCTACACCTTC.

This chain joins TRBV4-1 and TRBJ2-7, with a tentative D call TRBD2 (6 bases). V lost 1 base, J lost 2 bases, and 12 bases lay in between. The germline gives CDR1 MGHRA, CDR2 YSYEKL. The CDR3 sequence is 15 residues long. CDR3: CASSQVEEGPYEQYF. DNA for the CDR3: TGCGCCAGCAGCCAAGTGGAGGAGGGCCCCTACGAGCAGTACTTC.

This sequence joins TRBV5-8 and TRBJ1-5, with TRBD1 matching 7 bases. Germline CDR1 SGHTS, CDR2 YDEGEE. This CDR3 contains 15 residues. Trimming cost V 4 bases and J 3 bases; bases outside gene matches: 7. Here the CDR3 reads CASSLRQGTNQPQHF. The DNA of the CDR3 is TGTGCCAGCAGCCTAAGACAGGGTACCAATCAGCCCCAGCATTTT.